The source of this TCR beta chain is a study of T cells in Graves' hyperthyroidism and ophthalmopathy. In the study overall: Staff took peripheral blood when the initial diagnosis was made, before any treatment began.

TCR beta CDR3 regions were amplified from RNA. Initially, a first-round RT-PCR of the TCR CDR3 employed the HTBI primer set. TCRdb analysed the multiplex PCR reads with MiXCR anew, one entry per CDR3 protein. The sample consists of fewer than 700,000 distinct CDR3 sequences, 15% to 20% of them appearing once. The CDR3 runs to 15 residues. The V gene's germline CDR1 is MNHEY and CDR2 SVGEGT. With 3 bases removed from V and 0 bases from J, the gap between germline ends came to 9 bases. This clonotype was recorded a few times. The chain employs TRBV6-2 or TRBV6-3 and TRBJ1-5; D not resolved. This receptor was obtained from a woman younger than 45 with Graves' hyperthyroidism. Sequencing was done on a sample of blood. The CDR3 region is CASSYSAVSNQPQHF. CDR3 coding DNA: TGTGCCAGCAGTTATAGTGCTGTTAGCAATCAGCCCCAGCATTTT.